This T cell receptor (beta chain) was captured by sequencing in a study of CD8+CD57+ T cells in acquired aplastic anemia. Whole-study context: The mean DNA yield obtained from sorted CD4+ and CD8+ cells came to 3 to 4 ug. CD4+ reads averaged around 9.9 million in healthy donors. Regarding the study as a whole: Researchers report that about 28 CD8+ CDR3 sequences appeared in both patients and controls.

This clonotype has more than one count but fewer than ten. Its antigen is as yet unknown. The template for TCR beta VDJ and CDR3 sequence profiling was genomic DNA. TCRdb re-derived calls from the reads in MiXCR, one entry per CDR3 protein. The sample holds approximately 380,000 distinct CDR3 sequences; around 72% are singletons and the top ten take 4%. The V end was cut by 2 bases, the J end by 1 base, with 11 bases between. This CDR3 spans 14 amino acids. The germline CDR1 and CDR2 sequences are GTSNPN and SVGIG (reference sequence). Sequencing input: sorted CD4+, CD8+, or CD8+CD57+ T cells (not recorded which) from PBMCs. The genes are TRBV30 and TRBJ2-5; D may be TRBD2 (5 bases). The sequence came from a human donor in good health, serving as a control. CDR3 protein: CAWSRKTIQETQYF. CDR3 sequence (DNA): TGTGCCTGGAGTCGCAAGACTATCCAAGAGACCCAGTACTTC.